These 21 T cell receptor beta chains were sequenced from one sample in a study of blood T cell repertoires in COVID-19. Profiled with immunoSEQ multiplex PCR; TCRdb holds only in-frame clones, not every one. The sample has fewer than 300,000 clones; around 90% are singletons. Sequenced input: PBMCs or T cells enriched from blood (not recorded which). The origin of the receptors is a woman aged 30 to 39 who had recovered from COVID-19.

The genes are TRBV7-8 and TRBJ2-3; TRBD1 might be the D (6 bases). There are 15 residues in the CDR3. V dropped 2 bases and J dropped 0 bases, with 9 bases sitting between them. Germline V gene data show CDR1 as SGHVS and CDR2 as FQNEAQ. DNA of the CDR3: TGTGCCAGCAGCTTACTAGGACAGAGCACAGATACGCAGTATTTT. Translating gives CASSLLGQSTDTQYF.

This CDR3 reads CASSGRPGELFF. For the CDR3, the DNA is TGTGCCAGCAGCGGGAGACCCGGGGAGCTGTTTTTT. The J gene is TRBJ2-2, the V gene TRBV3-1 (or the pseudogene TRBV3-2); the D gene is possibly TRBD2 (5 bases). The germline gives CDR1 LGHDT, CDR2 YNNKEL (reference sequence). The germline V and J ends were trimmed by 5 bases and 6 bases, with 7 bases remaining between them. The CDR3 is 12 amino acids.

CDR3 protein: CASSLAGLAGFSIQYF. The CDR3 DNA follows: TGCGCCAGCAGCTTGGCCGGACTAGCGGGATTTAGCATTCAGTACTTC. The chain employs TRBV5-1 and TRBJ2-4; 12 nucleotides match TRBD2. The germline gives CDR1 SGHRS, CDR2 YFSETQ. The V and J ends lost 0 bases and 9 bases, in that order; junction bases with no gene match: 7. The CDR3 totals 16 residues.

The rearrangement joins TRBV25-1 to TRBJ2-1; D remains unclear. In germline, CDR1 is MGHDK, CDR2 SYGVNS. The CDR3 is 16 residues long. The V and J ends lost 4 bases and 0 bases respectively, with 13 bases between them. The CDR3 region has the DNA TGTGCCAGCAGTGGTTCATCTGAGGCCTCCTACAATGAGCAGTTCTTC. Its protein is CASSGSSEASYNEQFF.

J is TRBJ2-4 and V is TRBV14; D perhaps matches TRBD1 (5 bases). This CDR3 is 16 amino acids long. Germline CDR1 SGHDN, CDR2 FVKESK. The V and J ends lost 1 base and 0 bases respectively, with 10 bases between them. This CDR3 reads CASSQGQTLAKNIQYF. CDR3 coding DNA: TGTGCCAGCAGCCAAGGACAGACCTTAGCCAAAAACATTCAGTACTTC.

The chain employs TRBV4-2 and TRBJ2-3; unclear D gene. The V end was cut by 1 base, the J end by 2 bases, with 16 bases between. CDR1 is LGHNA, CDR2 YNFKEQ, per germline. This CDR3 has 17 residues. CDR3: CASSQVERASYTDTQYF. The CDR3 DNA reads as TGTGCCAGCAGCCAAGTGGAACGAGCGTCCTACACAGATACGCAGTATTTT.

This chain links TRBV6-5 with TRBJ2-3, with 7 bases lining up with TRBD1. Looked up from germline, CDR1 is MNHEY and CDR2 is SVGAGI. The CDR3 spans 15 residues. V lost 0 bases to trimming and J lost 3 bases; unmatched junction nucleotides: 3. CDR3 amino acids: CASSYSSRGTDTQYF. DNA for the CDR3: TGTGCCAGCAGTTACTCAAGCAGGGGGACAGATACGCAGTATTTT.

The chain couples TRBV5-6 to TRBJ2-7, with D unresolved. CDR3 size: 11 residues. Trimming pared 0 bases from V and 7 bases from J, leaving 5 bases between. The V gene's germline CDR1 is SGHDT and CDR2 YYEEEE. The CDR3 bases are TGTGCCAGCAGCTTGGACAGAGAGCAGTACTTC. Translating gives CASSLDREQYF.

V is TRBV25-1 and J is TRBJ1-5; D gene uncertain. The CDR3 contains 14 residues. Germline V gene lookup returns CDR1 MGHDK and CDR2 SYGVNS. Trimming stripped 3 bases from V and 0 bases from J, with 6 bases between. CDR3 DNA: TGTGCCAGCAGTGAGCCGGGTAGCAATCAGCCCCAGCATTTT. Residues: CASSEPGSNQPQHF.

V gene TRBV6-5 combines with J gene TRBJ1-3; 7 bases are shared with TRBD1. The CDR3 is 16 amino acids. Germline values: CDR1 MNHEY, CDR2 SVGAGI. With V trimmed by 0 bases and J by 4 bases, 6 bases remained unmatched. The DNA for the CDR3 is TGTGCCAGCAGTTACTCCCCGACAGGGTTAGGAAACACCATATATTTT. This sequence encodes CASSYSPTGLGNTIYF.

Remarks on this clone: This CDR3 is also generated by other DNA sequences in the sample. The chain links TRBV7-8 to TRBJ2-7, with D hard to call. The CDR3 consists of 11 residues. Trimming removed 5 bases from V and 3 bases from J, with 5 bases in between. The germline CDR1 and CDR2 sequences are SGHVS and FQNEAQ. The CDR3 sequence: CASSPNYEQYF. The CDR3 nucleotides are TGTGCCAGCAGCCCCAACTACGAGCAGTACTTC.

Comments on this clone: Other DNA sequences in this specimen translate into the identical CDR3. The V call is TRBV5-1, the J call TRBJ2-2, with TRBD1 as a possible D gene (6 bases). Germline loops: CDR1 SGHRS, CDR2 YFSETQ. The CDR3 totals 14 residues. V gave up 0 bases and J gave up 5 bases, with 8 bases separating them. CDR3 loop: CASSLAGETGELFF. Here the CDR3 DNA reads TGCGCCAGCAGCTTGGCAGGGGAAACCGGGGAGCTGTTTTTT.

This rearrangement joins TRBV7-9 to TRBJ1-2; D remains ambiguous. The length of the CDR3 is 13 residues. Trimming removed 5 bases at V and 5 bases at J, with 12 bases between. Germline values: CDR1 SEHNR, CDR2 FQNEAQ (reference sequence). The CDR3 protein is CASSPPDIYGYTF. As DNA, the CDR3 is TGTGCCAGCAGCCCCCCCGACATATATGGCTACACCTTC.

The chain uses TRBV2 and TRBJ2-7; the match to TRBD2 covers 7 bases. With V trimmed by 7 bases and J by 12 bases, 9 bases remained unmatched. The length of the CDR3 is 11 residues. Germline assignment: CDR1 SNHLY and CDR2 FYNNEI. The DNA of the CDR3 is TGTGCCAGCACCTATGGGGGGGATCTGTACTTC. It is translated as CASTYGGDLYF.

The chain employs TRBV7-9 and TRBJ2-7; TRBD1 matches 10 bases. With V trimmed by 1 base and J by 6 bases, 3 bases remained unmatched. The germline CDR1 and CDR2 sequences are SEHNR and FQNEAQ (reference sequence). This CDR3 contains 14 residues. Here the CDR3 DNA reads TGTGCCAGCAGCTTAGAGACAGGGGGCGCCGAGCAGTACTTC. It specifies CASSLETGGAEQYF. Looking up the rest from reference TRBV7-9 and TRBJ2-7 gives the full variable domain: DTGVSQNPRHKITKRGQNVTFRCDPISEHNRLYWYRQTLGQGPEFLTYFQNEAQLEKSRLLSDRFSAERPKGSFSTLEIQRTEQGDSAMYLCASSLETGGAEQYFGPGTRLTVT.

The CDR3 nucleotides are TGTGCCAGCAGTTACGAGAGGCGTCAGCCCCAGCATTTT. Translated: CASSYERRQPQHF. V is TRBV6-2 or TRBV6-3 and J is TRBJ1-5; D call uncertain. The CDR3 consists of 13 residues. Trimming took off 2 bases at V and 6 bases at J, with 8 bases between the two ends. Germline loops: CDR1 MNHEY, CDR2 SVGEGT.

The chain is built from TRBV6-2 or TRBV6-3 and TRBJ2-7; 7 positions agree with TRBD2. In germline, CDR1 is MNHEY, CDR2 SVGEGT. The CDR3 totals 18 residues. Germline trimming cut 6 bases from V and 3 bases from J; bases unmatched to any gene: 20. DNA for the CDR3: TGTGCCAGCAGCCCGACTAGCTCCCTCAGAAGGAGTATCTACGAGCAGTACTTC. Translation gives CASSPTSSLRRSIYEQYF.

The chain employs TRBV28 and TRBJ1-2; 9 nucleotides agree with TRBD1. Germline assignment: CDR1 MDHEN and CDR2 SYDVKM. V gave up 6 bases and J gave up 6 bases; unmatched junction bases: 8. This CDR3 has 14 amino acids. CDR3 protein: CASRTTGGFNGYTF. DNA of the CDR3: TGTGCCAGCAGAACAACAGGGGGCTTCAATGGCTACACCTTC.

J is TRBJ1-1 and V is TRBV18; D call uncertain. The germline gives CDR1 KGHSH, CDR2 LQKENI. The CDR3 runs to 11 residues. The V gene lost 6 bases and the J gene lost 14 bases, with 16 bases spanning the gap. The CDR3 DNA follows: TGTGCCAGCTCCCCCGGGGAGGCTACCTTCTTT. Translation: CASSPGEATFF.

This clone has a single count. The chain uses TRBV9 and TRBJ1-3, with a tentative D call TRBD1 (6 bases). This CDR3 has 17 residues. V lost 3 bases and J 0 bases, leaving 16 bases between the germline ends. Germline V gene data show CDR1 as SGDLS and CDR2 as YYNGEE. CDR3 protein: CASSARPMDSSGNTIYF. CDR3 nucleotide sequence: TGTGCCAGCAGCGCCCGCCCCATGGACAGCTCTGGAAACACCATATATTTT.

The chain recombines TRBV5-6 with TRBJ1-2; 7 positions agree with TRBD1. The V gene's germline CDR1 is SGHDT and CDR2 YYEEEE. The CDR3 contains 13 residues. V trimming: 0 bases; J trimming: 8 bases; junction bases outside the gene matches: 4. The CDR3 DNA reads as TGTGCCAGCAGCTTGGACAGGGGTCACGGCTACACCTTC. It translates to CASSLDRGHGYTF.